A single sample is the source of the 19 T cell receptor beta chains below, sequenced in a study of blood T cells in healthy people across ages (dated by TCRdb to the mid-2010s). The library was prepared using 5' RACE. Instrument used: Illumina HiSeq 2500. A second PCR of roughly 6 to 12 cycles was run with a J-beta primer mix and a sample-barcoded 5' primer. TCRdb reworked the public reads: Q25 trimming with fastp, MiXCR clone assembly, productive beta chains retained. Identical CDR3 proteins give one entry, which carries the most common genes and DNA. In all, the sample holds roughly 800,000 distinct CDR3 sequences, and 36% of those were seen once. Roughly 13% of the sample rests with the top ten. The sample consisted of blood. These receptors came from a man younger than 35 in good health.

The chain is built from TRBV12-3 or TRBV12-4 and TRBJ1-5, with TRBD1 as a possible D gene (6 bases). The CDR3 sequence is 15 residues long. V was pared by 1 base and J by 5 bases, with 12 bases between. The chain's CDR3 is CASSLGDGGDQPQHF. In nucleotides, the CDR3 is TGTGCCAGCAGTTTAGGGGATGGGGGCGATCAGCCCCAGCATTTT.

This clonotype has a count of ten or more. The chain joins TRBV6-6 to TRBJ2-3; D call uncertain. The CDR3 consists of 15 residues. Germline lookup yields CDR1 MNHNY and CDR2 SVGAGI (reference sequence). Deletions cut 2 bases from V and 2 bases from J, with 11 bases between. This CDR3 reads CASSYQHIPTDTQYF. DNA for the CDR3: TGTGCCAGCAGTTACCAGCACATTCCCACAGATACGCAGTATTTT.

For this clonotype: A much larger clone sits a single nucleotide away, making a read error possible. CDR3 in amino acids: CATTGGGADTQYF. CDR3 sequence (DNA): TGTGCCACCACAGGGGGTGGCGCAGATACGCAGTATTTT. This chain connects TRBV10-3 to TRBJ2-3; 8 bases are shared with TRBD1. The CDR3 totals 13 residues. V lost 10 bases to trimming and J lost 4 bases; unmatched junction nucleotides: 7. The germline V gene encodes CDR1 ENHRY and CDR2 SYGVKD.

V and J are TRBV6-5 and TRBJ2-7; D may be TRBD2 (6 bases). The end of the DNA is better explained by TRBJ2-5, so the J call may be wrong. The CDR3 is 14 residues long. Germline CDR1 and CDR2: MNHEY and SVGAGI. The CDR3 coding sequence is TGTGCCAGCCACTCTGCAGGAGGGGAAGAGACCCAGTACTTC. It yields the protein CASHSAGGEETQYF.

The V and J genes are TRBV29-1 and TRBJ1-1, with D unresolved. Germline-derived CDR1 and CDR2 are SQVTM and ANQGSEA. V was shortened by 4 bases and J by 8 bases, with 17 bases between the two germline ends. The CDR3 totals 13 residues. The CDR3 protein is CSVAGHSRLEAFF. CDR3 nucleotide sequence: TGCAGCGTTGCTGGGCATTCTAGGCTCGAAGCTTTCTTT.

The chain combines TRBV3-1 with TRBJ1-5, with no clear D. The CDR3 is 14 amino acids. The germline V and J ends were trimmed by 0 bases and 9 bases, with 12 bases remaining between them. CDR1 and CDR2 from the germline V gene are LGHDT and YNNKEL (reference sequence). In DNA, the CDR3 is TGTGCCAGCAGCCAAGATTTAGCCAACCGGCCCCAGCATTTT. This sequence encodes CASSQDLANRPQHF.

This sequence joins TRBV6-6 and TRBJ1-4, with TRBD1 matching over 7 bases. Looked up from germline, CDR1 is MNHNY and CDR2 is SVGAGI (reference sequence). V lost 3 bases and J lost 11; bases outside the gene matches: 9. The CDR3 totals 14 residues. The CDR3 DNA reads TGTGCCAGCAGTTATGTTGTCGGACAGGAGAAACTGTTTTTT. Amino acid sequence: CASSYVVGQEKLFF.

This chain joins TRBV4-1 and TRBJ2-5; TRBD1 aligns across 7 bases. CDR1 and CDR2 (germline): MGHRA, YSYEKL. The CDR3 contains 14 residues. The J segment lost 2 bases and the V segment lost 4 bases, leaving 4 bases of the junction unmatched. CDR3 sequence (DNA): TGCGCCAGCAGCCCGACACAGGGGCAAGAGACCCAGTACTTC. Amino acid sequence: CASSPTQGQETQYF.

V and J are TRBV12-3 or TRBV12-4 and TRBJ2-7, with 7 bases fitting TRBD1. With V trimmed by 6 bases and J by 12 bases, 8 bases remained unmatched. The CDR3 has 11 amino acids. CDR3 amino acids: CASRGSTGTYF. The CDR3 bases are TGTGCCAGCAGGGGATCGACAGGGACGTACTTC.

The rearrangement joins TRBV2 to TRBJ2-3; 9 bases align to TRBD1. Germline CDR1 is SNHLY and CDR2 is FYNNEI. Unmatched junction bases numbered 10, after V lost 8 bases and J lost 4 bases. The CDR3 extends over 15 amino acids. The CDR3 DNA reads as TGTGCCAGCGCTGCGGACAGGGGTGGCGCAGATACGCAGTATTTT. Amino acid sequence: CASAADRGGADTQYF.

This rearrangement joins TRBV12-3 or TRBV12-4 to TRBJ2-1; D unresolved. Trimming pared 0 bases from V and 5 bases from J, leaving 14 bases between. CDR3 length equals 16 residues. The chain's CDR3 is CASSLASGQRNNEQFF. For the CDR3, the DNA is TGTGCCAGCAGTTTAGCGTCAGGTCAGAGAAACAATGAGCAGTTCTTC.

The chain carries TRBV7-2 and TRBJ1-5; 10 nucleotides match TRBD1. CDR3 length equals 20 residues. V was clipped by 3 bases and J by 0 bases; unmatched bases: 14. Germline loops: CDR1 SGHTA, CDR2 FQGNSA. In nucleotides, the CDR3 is TGTGCCAGCAGCTTTTACCTCGGGGACAGGGGCTGGGGTAGCAATCAGCCCCAGCATTTT. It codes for CASSFYLGDRGWGSNQPQHF.

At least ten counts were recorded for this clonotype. The CDR3: CASSEGQMNTEAFF. The CDR3 nucleotides read TGTGCCAGCAGCGAGGGACAGATGAACACTGAAGCTTTCTTT. This sequence joins TRBV9 and TRBJ1-1; 7 positions agree with TRBD1. Trimming cost V 3 bases and J 0 bases; bases outside gene matches: 2. This CDR3 region has 14 residues. Germline-derived CDR1 and CDR2 are SGDLS and YYNGEE.

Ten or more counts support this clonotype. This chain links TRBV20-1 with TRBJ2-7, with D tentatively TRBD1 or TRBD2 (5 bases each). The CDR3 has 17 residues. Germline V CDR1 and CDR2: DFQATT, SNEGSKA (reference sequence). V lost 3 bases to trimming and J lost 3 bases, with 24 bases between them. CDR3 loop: CSASGFDSRIEGYEQYF. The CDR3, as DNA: TGCAGTGCTAGCGGATTCGACAGCAGAATCGAGGGCTACGAGCAGTACTTC.

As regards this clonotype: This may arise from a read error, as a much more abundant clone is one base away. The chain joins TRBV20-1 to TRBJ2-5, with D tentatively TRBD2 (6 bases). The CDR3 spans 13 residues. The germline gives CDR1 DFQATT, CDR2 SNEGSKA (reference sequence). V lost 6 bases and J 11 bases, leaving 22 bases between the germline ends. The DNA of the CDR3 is TGCAGTGCCCAGAATTCGCAGGGCGGGGAGCAGTACTTC. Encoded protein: CSAQNSQGGEQYF.

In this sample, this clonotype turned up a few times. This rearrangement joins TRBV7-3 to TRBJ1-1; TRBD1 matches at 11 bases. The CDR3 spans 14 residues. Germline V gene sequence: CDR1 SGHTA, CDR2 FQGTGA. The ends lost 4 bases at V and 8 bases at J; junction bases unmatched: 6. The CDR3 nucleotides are TGTGCCAGCAGCTCCCGGGACAGGGGGTCGGAAGCTTTCTTT. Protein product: CASSSRDRGSEAFF.

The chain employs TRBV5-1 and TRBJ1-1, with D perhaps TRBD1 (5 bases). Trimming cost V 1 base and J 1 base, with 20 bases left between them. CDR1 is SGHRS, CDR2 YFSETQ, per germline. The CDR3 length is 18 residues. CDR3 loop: CASSLRILSGSANTEAFF. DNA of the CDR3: TGCGCCAGCAGCTTGAGAATTTTGTCAGGGTCGGCGAACACTGAAGCTTTCTTT.

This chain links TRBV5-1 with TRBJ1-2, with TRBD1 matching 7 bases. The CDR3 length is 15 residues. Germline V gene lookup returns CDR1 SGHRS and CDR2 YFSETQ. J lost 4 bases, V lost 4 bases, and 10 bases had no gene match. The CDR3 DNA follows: TGCGCCAGCAGCGCCTCGACAGGGAGCGGCTATGGCTACACCTTC. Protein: CASSASTGSGYGYTF. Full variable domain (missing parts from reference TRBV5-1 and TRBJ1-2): KAGVTQTPRYLIKTRGQQVTLSCSPISGHRSVSWYQQTPGQGLQFLFEYFSETQRNKGNFPGRFSGRQFSNSRSEMNVSTLELGDSALYLCASSASTGSGYGYTFGSGTRLTVV.

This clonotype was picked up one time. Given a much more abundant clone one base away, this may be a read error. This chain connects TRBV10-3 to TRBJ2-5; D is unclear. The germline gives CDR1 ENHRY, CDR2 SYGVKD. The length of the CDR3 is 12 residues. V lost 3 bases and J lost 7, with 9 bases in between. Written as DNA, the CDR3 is TGTGCCATCAGTGAAGCATCAGGGACCCAGTACTTC. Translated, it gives CAISEASGTQYF.